What follows is one TCR beta chain and its context. No antigen is known for it. The repertoire was sequenced with immunoSEQ multiplex PCR; TCRdb's copy has only in-frame clones and lacks some. In the table there are hundreds of thousands of clones, 70% to 90% of which are singletons. The CDR3 extends over 14 amino acids. CDR1 is MNHEY, CDR2 SMNVEV, per germline (reference sequence). V trimming: 5 bases; J trimming: 1 base; junction bases outside the gene matches: 1. These data belong to a study of cytomegalovirus exposure and HLA in healthy donors. General study findings and limits: Whilst most TCR sequences proved rare, a subset of public TCRs occurred across many donors.

The clonotype originates from a woman in her late teens or twenties in good health and CMV-seronegative. The rearrangement joins TRBV27 to TRBJ2-7; 11 bases align to TRBD1. The source material was PBMCs. DNA for the CDR3: TGTGCCAGCAGTCGGGACAGGGGGTCCTACGAGCAGTACTTC. Encoded protein: CASSRDRGSYEQYF.